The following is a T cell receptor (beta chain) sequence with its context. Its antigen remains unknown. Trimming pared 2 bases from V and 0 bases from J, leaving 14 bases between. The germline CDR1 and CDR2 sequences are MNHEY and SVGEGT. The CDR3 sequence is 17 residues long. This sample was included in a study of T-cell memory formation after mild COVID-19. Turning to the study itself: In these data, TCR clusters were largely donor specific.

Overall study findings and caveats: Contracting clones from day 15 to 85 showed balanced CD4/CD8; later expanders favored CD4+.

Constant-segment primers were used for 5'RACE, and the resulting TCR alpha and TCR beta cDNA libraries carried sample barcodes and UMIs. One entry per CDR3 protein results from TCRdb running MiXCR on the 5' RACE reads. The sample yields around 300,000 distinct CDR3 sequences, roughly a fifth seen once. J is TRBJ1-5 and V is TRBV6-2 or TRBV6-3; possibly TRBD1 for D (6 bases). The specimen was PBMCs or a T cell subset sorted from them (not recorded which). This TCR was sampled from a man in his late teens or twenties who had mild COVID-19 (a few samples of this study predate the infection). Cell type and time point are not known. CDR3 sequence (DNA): TGTGCCAGCAGTTACAGTAGACAGGACTATAGCAATCAGCCCCAGCATTTT. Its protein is CASSYSRQDYSNQPQHF.